This paragraph reports one TCR beta chain. The record originates from a study of T-cell memory formation after mild COVID-19. Overall study context: There were largely donor-specific TCR clusters.

TCRdb itself ran the 5' RACE reads through MiXCR, one entry per CDR3 protein. The sample carries about 160,000 distinct CDR3 sequences, around a third recorded once. The CDR3 spans 16 residues. Germline loops: CDR1 MNHEY, CDR2 SVGEGT. Trimming took 7 bases from V and 0 from J, leaving 19 bases between them. The J gene is TRBJ2-7, the V gene TRBV6-2 or TRBV6-3; TRBD1 is a possible D gene (6 bases). The receptor was isolated from an adult woman who had mild COVID-19 (a few samples of this study predate the infection). Cell type and time point are not known. The source material was PBMCs or a T cell subset sorted from them (not recorded which). The CDR3 here is CASTNPTGTDSYEQYF. CDR3 bases: TGTGCCAGCACTAACCCAACAGGGACCGACTCCTACGAGCAGTACTTC.